The next 9 T cell receptor beta chains were all read from a single sample in a study of blood T cell repertoires in COVID-19. Repertoires were generated with immunoSEQ multiplex PCR, while TCRdb's copy carries only in-frame clones and drops some. The sample records some 270,000 clones, around 86% being singletons. The specimen sequenced was peripheral blood. The receptors were gathered from a man in his forties with active or convalescent COVID-19.

This clone has more than one count but fewer than ten. This chain uses TRBV28 with TRBJ2-1; TRBD1 might be the D (6 bases). Trimming shortened V by 3 bases and J by 7 bases, and 13 bases separated the two germline ends. Germline lookup yields CDR1 MDHEN and CDR2 SYDVKM. The CDR3 covers 14 residues. CDR3 coding DNA: TGTGCCAGCAGTTTCTCCACAGGGTCAAATGAGCAGTTCTTC. Amino acids: CASSFSTGSNEQFF.

The rearrangement links TRBV27 to TRBJ2-1; 9 bases map to TRBD2. The V and J ends lost 8 bases and 4 bases, in that order; junction bases with no gene match: 6. In germline, CDR1 is MNHEY, CDR2 SMNVEV (reference sequence). The CDR3 runs to 14 residues. CDR3 nucleotides: TGTGCCAGCGGGTCGCTAGCGGGGTACAATGAGCAGTTCTTC. Translation: CASGSLAGYNEQFF.

The chain is built from TRBV18 and TRBJ2-1, with D perhaps matching TRBD1 (6 bases). CDR1 and CDR2 from the germline V gene are KGHSH and LQKENI. Trimming removed 8 bases from V and 5 bases from J, with 10 bases in between. The CDR3 has 12 amino acids. Here the CDR3 reads CASTGQNNEQFF. The CDR3 DNA is TGTGCCAGCACGGGACAAAACAATGAGCAGTTCTTC. Full variable domain (remainder filled in from reference TRBV18 and TRBJ2-1): NAGVMQNPRHLVRRRGQEARLRCSPMKGHSHVYWYRQLPEEGLKFMVYLQKENIIDESGMPKERFSAEFPKEGPSILRIQQVVRGDSAAYFCASTGQNNEQFFGPGTRLTVL.

CDR3 coding DNA: TGTGCCAGCAGTTCAGACAGGGGGGGTGAGCAGTACTTC. Protein: CASSSDRGGEQYF. The chain uses TRBV6-5 and TRBJ2-7, with 9 bases that match TRBD1. The J segment lost 7 bases and the V segment lost 4 bases, leaving 5 bases of the junction unmatched. The germline V gene has CDR1 MNHEY and CDR2 SVGAGI. The CDR3 consists of 13 residues.

The V and J genes are TRBV7-8 and TRBJ1-1; 7 nucleotides align to TRBD1. The CDR3 totals 15 residues. The J segment lost 5 bases and the V segment lost 5 bases, leaving 11 bases of the junction unmatched. From germline, CDR1 is SGHVS and CDR2 FQNEAQ. CDR3 in amino acids: CASSRSQGVGTEAFF. The DNA of the CDR3 is TGTGCCAGCAGCCGCTCTCAGGGGGTAGGGACTGAAGCTTTCTTT. Based on the CDR3 plus reference TRBV7-8 and TRBJ1-1, the full variable domain is GAGVSQSPRYKVAKRGQDVALRCDPISGHVSLFWYQQALGQGPEFLTYFQNEAQLDKSGLPSDRFFAERPEGSVSTLKIQRTQQEDSAVYLCASSRSQGVGTEAFFGQGTRLTVV.

This clone was seen only once. CDR3 sequence reads: CASSRPNPGTEAFF. In DNA, the CDR3 is TGCGCCAGCAGCAGACCCAACCCGGGGACTGAAGCTTTCTTT. The chain recombines TRBV10-2 with TRBJ1-1; D remains ambiguous. The length of the CDR3 is 14 residues. Germline CDR1 reads WSHSY; CDR2 reads SAAADI. The V end lost 6 bases, the J end lost 5 bases, and 16 bases lay between the germline ends.

V gene TRBV4-2 combines with J gene TRBJ2-2; 12 positions agree with TRBD2. Germline CDR1 and CDR2: LGHNA and YNFKEQ. V trimming: 1 base; J trimming: 1 base; junction bases outside the gene matches: 7. The CDR3 sequence is 19 residues long. CDR3 loop: CASSQVLAGGLGNTGELFF. The CDR3 nucleotides are TGTGCCAGCAGCCAAGTGCTAGCGGGGGGGCTAGGGAACACCGGGGAGCTGTTTTTT.

This clone was found a few times. The chain links TRBV5-1 to TRBJ1-2, with 9 bases identical to TRBD1. Germline-derived CDR1 and CDR2 are SGHRS and YFSETQ. With 4 bases clipped from V and 6 bases from J, the junction kept 10 bases outside the gene matches. The CDR3 has 15 amino acids. This chain's CDR3 is CASSGTTTGGDGYTF. The CDR3 nucleotides read TGCGCCAGCAGCGGGACCACCACAGGGGGCGATGGCTACACCTTC.

The chain joins TRBV2 to TRBJ1-2; D gene uncertain. The germline CDR1 and CDR2 sequences are SNHLY and FYNNEI. The V gene lost 6 bases and the J gene lost 5 bases, with 7 bases spanning the gap. The CDR3 spans 11 residues. The CDR3 bases are TGTGCCAGCAGACAGAAGTATGGCTACACCTTC. It codes for CASRQKYGYTF.